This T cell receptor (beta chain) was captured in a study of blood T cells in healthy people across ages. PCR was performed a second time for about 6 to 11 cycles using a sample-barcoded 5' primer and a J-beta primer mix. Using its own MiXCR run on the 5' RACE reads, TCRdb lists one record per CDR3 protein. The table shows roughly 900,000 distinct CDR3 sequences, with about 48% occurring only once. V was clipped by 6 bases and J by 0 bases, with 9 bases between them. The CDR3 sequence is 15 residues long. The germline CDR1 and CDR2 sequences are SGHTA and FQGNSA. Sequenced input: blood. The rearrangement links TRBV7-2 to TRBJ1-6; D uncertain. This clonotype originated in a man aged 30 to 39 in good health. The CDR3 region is CASSHGRSYNSPLHF. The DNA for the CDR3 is TGTGCCAGCAGTCACGGTCGCTCCTATAATTCACCCCTCCACTTT.